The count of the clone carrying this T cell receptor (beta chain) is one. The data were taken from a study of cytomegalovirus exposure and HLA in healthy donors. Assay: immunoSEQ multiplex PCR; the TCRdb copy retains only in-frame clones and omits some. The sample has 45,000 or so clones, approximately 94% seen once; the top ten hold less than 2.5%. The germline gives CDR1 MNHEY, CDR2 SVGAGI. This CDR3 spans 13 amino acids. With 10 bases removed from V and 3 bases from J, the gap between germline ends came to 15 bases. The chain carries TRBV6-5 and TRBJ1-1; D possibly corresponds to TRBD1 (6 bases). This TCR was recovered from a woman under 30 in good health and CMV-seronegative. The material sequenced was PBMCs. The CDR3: CATSGEIDTEAFF. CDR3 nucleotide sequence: TGTGCCACGTCAGGGGAGATAGACACTGAAGCTTTCTTT.